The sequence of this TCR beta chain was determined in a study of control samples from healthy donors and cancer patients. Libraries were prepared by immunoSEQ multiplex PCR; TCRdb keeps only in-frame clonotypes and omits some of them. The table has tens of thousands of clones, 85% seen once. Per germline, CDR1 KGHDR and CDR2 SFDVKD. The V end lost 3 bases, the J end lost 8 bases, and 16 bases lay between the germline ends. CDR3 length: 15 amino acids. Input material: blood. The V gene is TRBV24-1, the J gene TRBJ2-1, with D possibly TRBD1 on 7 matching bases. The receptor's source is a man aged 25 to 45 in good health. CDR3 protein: CATSDRQGLGDEQFF. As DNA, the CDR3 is TGTGCCACCAGTGATAGACAGGGACTTGGGGATGAGCAGTTCTTC.